This TCR beta chain was captured in a study of cytomegalovirus exposure and HLA in healthy donors. Study outcomes and limitations: Relative to the approximately 660-donor mean, N-insertions were reportedly fewer in an Asian-associated ancestry cluster in a later analysis.

Losses at the gene ends were 0 bases for V and 2 bases for J; bases not matched to a gene: 3. The length of the CDR3 is 17 residues. CDR1 is SEHNR and CDR2 is FQNEAQ in the germline V gene (reference sequence). This clone was observed a few times. What it binds is unknown. The PCR employed 60 Vbeta primers together with 13 Jbeta primers. In the original analysis: A follow-up analysis tallied 65 million to 80 million unique TCR beta chains, roughly 10 million shared. Clones were read by immunoSEQ multiplex PCR, and TCRdb kept only the in-frame ones, dropping some. V and J calls and clone size are as listed in that table; D and trimming were resolved from the DNA. The data show 150,000 to 200,000 clones, with around 84% seen just once and 1.5% to 2% held by the top ten.

This receptor was obtained from a man in his late teens or twenties in good health and CMV-seronegative. The rearrangement links TRBV7-9 to TRBJ2-1; 11 nucleotides match TRBD2. Input material: PBMCs. The CDR3 protein is CASSLAGLAGTYNEQFF. The CDR3 nucleotides are TGTGCCAGCAGCTTAGCTGGACTAGCGGGTACCTACAATGAGCAGTTCTTC. Full variable domain (remainder filled in from reference TRBV7-9 and TRBJ2-1): DTGVSQNPRHKITKRGQNVTFRCDPISEHNRLYWYRQTLGQGPEFLTYFQNEAQLEKSRLLSDRFSAERPKGSFSTLEIQRTEQGDSAMYLCASSLAGLAGTYNEQFFGPGTRLTVL.